This T cell receptor beta chain was identified during a study of identical twins. A note on this clonotype: What it binds is unknown.

V trimming: 8 bases; J trimming: 0 bases; junction bases outside the gene matches: 11. Germline V lookup: CDR1 WNHNN, CDR2 SYGVQD (reference sequence). CDR3 size: 16 residues. Whole-study findings and limits: The study drew conclusions from cross-sectional statistical analysis, not from following the same donors.

TCRdb reprocessed the 5' RACE reads with MiXCR, giving one entry per CDR3 protein. The sample has about 890,000 distinct CDR3 sequences, around an eighth seen once. These data were also filed under a second study, of yellow fever vaccine responses in identical twins.

This sequence joins TRBV10-1 and TRBJ2-3, with 7 nucleotides matching TRBD2. This receptor was obtained from a woman aged 18-29 years in good health. Sequencing was performed on PBMCs. The CDR3 region has the DNA TGCGCCAGCTCCCCTTTGCTAGCGGAAAGCACAGATACGCAGTATTTT. It is translated as CASSPLLAESTDTQYF.